This TCR beta chain was identified in a study of blood T cell repertoires in COVID-19. Study-wide background: Samples representing acute and convalescent COVID-19 were sourced from the United States, Italy and Spain.

The CDR3 has 13 amino acids. Trimming took 4 bases from V and 3 from J, leaving 10 bases between them. The V gene's germline CDR1 is SGHRS and CDR2 YFSETQ. Sequencing was performed with immunoSEQ multiplex PCR; in TCRdb, only in-frame clones are kept and a portion is missing. The sample contains over 100,000 clones, around nine tenths of which appear only once. This TCR came from an older woman with COVID-19, enrolled during active disease. V and J are TRBV5-1 and TRBJ1-2; a possible D gene is TRBD1 (6 bases). Sequenced sample: peripheral blood. CDR3 region: CASSLDSHYGYTF. Written as DNA, the CDR3 is TGCGCCAGCAGCCTGGACAGCCACTATGGCTACACCTTC.